These T cell receptor beta chains were read from a single sample in a study of radiotherapy plus CTLA-4 blockade in lung cancer. Method: immunoSEQ multiplex PCR; TCRdb's copy keeps in-frame clones and lacks some. The sample consists of approximately 77,000 clones, about 84% of them appearing once. Sequencing was performed on peripheral blood, taken from a patient treated with radiotherapy plus ipilimumab. The source is a human donor with non-small cell lung cancer who had stable disease on radiotherapy plus ipilimumab. Both conserved end residues are part of each CDR3. Each record gives: D gene, clone size, J gene, V gene, CDR3 DNA, CDR3 protein. A D gene is named only where the DNA matches it firmly. The size entry is marked missing in some rows and otherwise reads once, few, many or a size class.

TRBD2 | . | TRBJ2-7 | TRBV11-2 | TGTGCCAGCAGCTTGGACGGACTAGCGGCCTACGAGCAGTACTTC | CASSLDGLAAYEQYF
. | . | TRBJ1-3 | TRBV11-3 | TGTGCCAGCAGCACAGAGGGTCGGTCTGGAAACACCATATATTTT | CASSTEGRSGNTIYF
. | . | TRBJ2-3 | TRBV2 | TGTGCCAGCAGGGTTGAAACTAGCACAGATACGCAGTATTTT | CASRVETSTDTQYF
TRBD2 | . | TRBJ2-5 | TRBV15 | TGTGCCACCAGCAAAGGGTCAATAGCGGGGCAAGAGACCCAGTACTTC | CATSKGSIAGQETQYF
TRBD2 | . | TRBJ2-1 | TRBV19 | TGTGCCAGTAGCGCGGGGGGCAATGAGCAGTTCTTC | CASSAGGNEQFF
. | . | TRBJ2-7 | TRBV27 | TGTGCCAGCAGACCTGCTGGCCCTATCTACGAGCAGTACTTC | CASRPAGPIYEQYF
. | . | TRBJ1-2 | TRBV11-2 | TGTGCCAGCAGCTTGTCAACGAACTATGGCTACACCTTC | CASSLSTNYGYTF
TRBD1 | . | TRBJ2-3 | TRBV5-6 | TGTGCCAGCAGCTTAAGGACAGGGGGCGCCGATACGCAGTATTTT | CASSLRTGGADTQYF
. | . | TRBJ1-5 | TRBV27 | TGTGCCAGCAGTTTAGACAGGCCTGCGGGGAATCAGCCCCAGCATTTT | CASSLDRPAGNQPQHF
. | . | TRBJ2-3 | TRBV7-8 | TGTGCCAGCAGCTTAGCAAGGGTCCCATCGGCGGGAGATACGCAGTATTTT | CASSLARVPSAGDTQYF
TRBD2 | . | TRBJ2-5 | TRBV7-9 | TGTGCCAGCAGCTTAGCTCCTAGCGGGGGGGCCTTAAAGACCCAGTACTTC | CASSLAPSGGALKTQYF
. | . | TRBJ2-7 | TRBV7-3 | TGTGCCACCCGATACGAGCAGTACTTC | CATRYEQYF
TRBD1 | . | TRBJ1-1 | TRBV19 | TGTGCCAGTAGTATCCCCAACAGGGGCGCTGAAGCTTTCTTT | CASSIPNRGAEAFF
. | . | TRBJ1-6 | TRBV19 | TGTGCCAGTAGTACTCTCCTCGTGGGAGCGAATTCACCCCTCCACTTT | CASSTLLVGANSPLHF
TRBD2 | . | TRBJ2-1 | TRBV27 | TGTGCCAGCAGTTTATTGGGAGGGCCGAGCTCCTACAATGAGCAGTTCTTC | CASSLLGGPSSYNEQFF
. | . | TRBJ1-5 | TRBV7-9 | TGTGCCAGCAGCGAACAGGGCCTAAATCAGCCCCAGCATTTT | CASSEQGLNQPQHF
TRBD1 | . | TRBJ1-2 | TRBV5-6 | TGTGCCAGCAGCCCGACAGGGGGAGATGGCTACACCTTC | CASSPTGGDGYTF
. | once | TRBJ2-3 | TRBV2 | TGTGCCAGCAGTGATGGGATGTCAGGAGCCACAGATACGCAGTATTTT | CASSDGMSGATDTQYF
TRBD1 | . | TRBJ2-5 | TRBV6-6 | TGTGCCGCTCAAGGACAGGACCTAATGGAGACCCAGTACTTC | CAAQGQDLMETQYF
. | once | TRBJ2-4 | TRBV29-1 | TGCAGCGTTGGTGTTTCCGGAAACATTCAGTACTTC | CSVGVSGNIQYF
TRBD2 | . | TRBJ2-5 | TRBV14 | TGTGCCAGCAGCCGGCGGGCTAGCGGGAGAGAGACCCAGTACTTC | CASSRRASGRETQYF
TRBD2 | . | TRBJ2-1 | TRBV5-5 | TGTGCCAGCTCTCTTGTCGGGAGGGCCAGTGAGCAGTTCTTC | CASSLVGRASEQFF
TRBD1 | . | TRBJ2-7 | TRBV28 | TGTGCCAGCAGTTTGGGTACAGGGGGCTTGTACGAGCAGTACTTC | CASSLGTGGLYEQYF
TRBD1 | . | TRBJ1-1 | TRBV6-7 | TGTGCCAGCAGTTACTCAGGACAGGGAGCTCCCCCCTACACTGAAGCTTTCTTT | CASSYSGQGAPPYTEAFF
. | . | TRBJ1-2 | TRBV9 | TGTGCCAGCAGTTCGGTGAATTCTGGCTACACCTTC | CASSSVNSGYTF
. | few | TRBJ2-3 | TRBV7-2 | TGTGCCAGCAGCTTAATGAAGGATACGCAGTATTTT | CASSLMKDTQYF
. | . | TRBJ2-7 | TRBV11-2 | TGTGCCAGCAGCTCCCGCCTCGGCGAGCAGTACTTC | CASSSRLGEQYF
. | . | TRBJ2-7 | TRBV4-1 | TGCGCCAGCAGCCAAGATCCCCCCCCTGGCCCCATCTCCTACGAGCAGTACTTC | CASSQDPPPGPISYEQYF
. | once | TRBJ2-5 | TRBV7-3 | TGTGCCAGCAGCTTAAGACACGGACAGCAACGAATCCAAGAGACCCAGTACTTC | CASSLRHGQQRIQETQYF
. | . | TRBJ2-7 | TRBV11-3 | TGTGCCAGCAGCAAAGGGGGGGCTTCCTACGAGCAGTACTTC | CASSKGGASYEQYF
TRBD1 | . | TRBJ1-4 | TRBV19 | TGTGCCAGTAGTCTTGGACAGGGGGCAACTAATGAAAAACTGTTTTTT | CASSLGQGATNEKLFF
TRBD2 | . | TRBJ2-7 | TRBV9 | TGTGCCAGCAGCGTAGCGGGACTAGCGGTTAAGCATGAGCAGTACTTC | CASSVAGLAVKHEQYF
. | . | TRBJ2-1 | TRBV11-3 | TGTGCCAGCAGCGAGCGCGGGACTCTTGGTAATGAGCAGTTCTTC | CASSERGTLGNEQFF
TRBD2 | once | TRBJ2-3 | TRBV10-2 | TGCGCCAGCAGGGGACTAGAACCCGATACGCAGTATTTT | CASRGLEPDTQYF
. | . | TRBJ2-4 | TRBV19 | TGTGCCAGTAGCACGGGGTTCGCGAACACCAAAAACATTCAGTACTTC | CASSTGFANTKNIQYF
. | few | TRBJ2-7 | TRBV7-3 | TGTGCCAGCAGCTCCTCCCCCGGGAGCGAGCAGTACTTC | CASSSSPGSEQYF
TRBD1 | . | TRBJ1-6 | TRBV6-1 | TGTGCCAGCAGGACAGGGGGGATGAATTCACCCCTCCACTTT | CASRTGGMNSPLHF
TRBD1 | . | TRBJ1-1 | TRBV5-1 | TGCGCCAGCAGCTTGGGAATTTATGGGACAGGGGGCACTGAAGCTTTCTTT | CASSLGIYGTGGTEAFF
. | . | TRBJ2-6 | TRBV19 | TGTGCCAGTAGTATGGCGGGGAATTCTGGGGCCAACGTCCTGACTTTC | CASSMAGNSGANVLTF
. | . | TRBJ2-2 | TRBV11-3 | TGTGCCAGCAGCTTAGGGACCCAAGAAGGCGGGGAGCTGTTTTTT | CASSLGTQEGGELFF
TRBD1 | . | TRBJ1-2 | TRBV5-1 | TGCGCCAGCAGCTTGAAACAGGGGAACGGCTACACCTTC | CASSLKQGNGYTF
. | few | TRBJ1-6 | TRBV30 | TGTGCCTGGGTTCCCGAGGGAGTGAATTCACCCCTCCACTTT | CAWVPEGVNSPLHF
TRBD1 | . | TRBJ2-4 | TRBV7-9 | TGTGCCAGCAGGCCGAGCCGGGACAGAGTAGGCTTGGCCAAAAACATTCAGTACTTC | CASRPSRDRVGLAKNIQYF
. | . | TRBJ1-4 | TRBV29-1 | TGCAGCGTTTCGACAGTGACTAATGAAAAACTGTTTTTT | CSVSTVTNEKLFF
. | . | TRBJ1-3 | TRBV28 | TGTGCCAGCAGTTTGGCCTCAGGGGTCTTAGGAAACACCATATATTTT | CASSLASGVLGNTIYF
TRBD1 | once | TRBJ2-5 | TRBV5-1 | TGCGCCAGCAGCTTGGGAGGTAGACAGGGTACGCAAGAGACCCAGTACTTC | CASSLGGRQGTQETQYF
. | . | TRBJ1-2 | TRBV30 | TGTGCCTGGAGCAACGTGGGGGCTAACTATGGCTACACCTTC | CAWSNVGANYGYTF
. | . | TRBJ1-2 | TRBV5-6 | TGTGCCAGCAGCTTGGGAGTTGGAGGAGGCTACACCTTC | CASSLGVGGGYTF
. | . | TRBJ2-7 | TRBV11-2 | TGTGCCAGCAGCCACCCTTTTAGGAGCTCCTACGAGCAGTACTTC | CASSHPFRSSYEQYF
. | . | TRBJ2-7 | TRBV7-3 | TGTGCCAGCAGCTTACGGCCGTCCTACGAGCAGTACTTC | CASSLRPSYEQYF
. | few | TRBJ2-7 | TRBV28 | TGTGCCAGCAGTTTGGGCTACGAGCAGTACTTC | CASSLGYEQYF
TRBD1 | . | TRBJ2-7 | TRBV9 | TGTGCCAGCAGCGTAGGTCAGGGGGATTCCTACGAGCAGTACTTC | CASSVGQGDSYEQYF